The rows below give T cell receptor beta chains drawn from one sample of a study of blood T cells in healthy people across ages. MiXCR, applied by TCRdb to the 5' RACE reads, yields one record per CDR3 protein. Among roughly 1.5 million distinct CDR3 sequences listed, around 40% were seen once. The sample was blood. Receptor source: a woman between 18 and 29 years old in good health. The CDR3 runs from the conserved cysteine through the conserved F or W. Each record gives: D gene, V gene, clone size, J gene, CDR3 protein, CDR3 DNA. D genes are given only for firm matches. Clone size appears in some rows only: once, few, many, or a class for an expanded clone.

TRBD1	TRBV20-1	few	TRBJ1-1	CSARTGGTMNTEAFF	TGCAGTGCGAGGACAGGGGGGACTATGAACACTGAAGCTTTCTTT
NA	TRBV6-1	NA	TRBJ2-7	CASSEAGTPPYEQYF	TGTGCCAGCAGTGAAGCAGGGACTCCCCCCTACGAGCAGTACTTC
TRBD2	TRBV6-4	few	TRBJ2-1	CASGSGGGGYNEQFF	TGTGCCAGCGGTAGTGGCGGGGGGGGATACAATGAGCAGTTCTTC
TRBD1	TRBV30	NA	TRBJ1-5	CAWSPTGKQPQHF	TGTGCCTGGAGTCCGACAGGGAAGCAGCCCCAGCATTTT
TRBD1	TRBV7-2	NA	TRBJ1-6	CASSLRGLDNSPLHF	TGTGCCAGCAGCTTAAGGGGGCTCGATAATTCACCCCTCCACTTT
NA	TRBV24-1	NA	TRBJ2-7	CATSASDSLYEQYF	TGTGCCACCAGTGCCAGCGACAGTCTCTACGAGCAGTACTTC
TRBD1	TRBV10-3	NA	TRBJ2-5	CAISEPGQGAETQYF	TGTGCCATCAGTGAACCTGGACAGGGAGCGGAGACCCAGTACTTC
NA	TRBV10-1	few	TRBJ2-1	CASSESIGGVVFF	TGCGCCAGCAGTGAGTCGATCGGGGGTGTGGTGTTCTTC
NA	TRBV14	few	TRBJ2-7	CASSQDVWYEQYF	TGTGCCAGCAGCCAAGATGTTTGGTACGAGCAGTACTTC
TRBD1	TRBV11-2	NA	TRBJ2-3	CASSSPGTGRYTQYF	TGTGCCAGCAGCTCCCCTGGGACAGGGCGTTATACGCAGTATTTT
NA	TRBV20-1	few	TRBJ1-2	CSAARVYTF	TGCAGTGCGGCCCGAGTATACACCTTC
TRBD1	TRBV28	few	TRBJ1-5	CASRSEGAGDNQPQHF	TGTGCCAGCAGAAGTGAGGGGGCTGGGGACAATCAGCCCCAGCATTTT
NA	TRBV7-9	NA	TRBJ1-2	CASSLALGTHGYTF	TGTGCCAGCAGCTTAGCGTTGGGGACCCACGGCTACACCTTC
NA	TRBV21-1	few	TRBJ2-3	CASSKEYGGSSTDTQYF	TGTGCCAGCAGCAAAGAGTATGGCGGGAGTAGCACAGATACGCAGTATTTT
NA	TRBV10-3	once	TRBJ2-7	CAISEGRNVLMDEQYF	TGTGCCATCAGTGAAGGTAGGAACGTACTAATGGACGAGCAGTACTTC
TRBD1	TRBV11-2	NA	TRBJ1-2	CASSLDRTGAGYTF	TGTGCCAGCAGCTTAGACCGGACAGGGGCCGGCTACACCTTC
NA	TRBV28	NA	TRBJ2-3	CASRLDFTDTQYF	TGTGCCAGCCGACTGGACTTTACAGATACGCAGTATTTT
TRBD2	TRBV20-1	NA	TRBJ2-2	CSARTSGSTGELFF	TGCAGTGCTAGAACTAGCGGGAGCACCGGGGAGCTGTTTTTT
NA	TRBV20-1	many	TRBJ1-2	CSASQPYYGYTF	TGCAGTGCTAGTCAACCTTACTATGGCTACACCTTC
NA	TRBV3-1	NA	TRBJ1-1	CASSQQYRAAPKTEAFF	TGTGCCAGCAGCCAGCAATACAGGGCAGCCCCAAAGACTGAAGCTTTCTTT
NA	TRBV6-5	NA	TRBJ1-2	CASSYSDGYYGYTF	TGTGCCAGCAGTTACTCAGACGGATACTATGGCTACACCTTC
NA	TRBV4-1	NA	TRBJ2-2	CASSQAAILGTGEQFF	TGCGCCAGCAGCCAAGCGGCTATACTAGGCACCGGGGAGCAGTTTTTT
NA	TRBV3-1	few	TRBJ1-4	CASSQEGRSEKLFF	TGTGCCAGCAGCCAAGAAGGCAGGAGTGAAAAACTGTTTTTT
TRBD2	TRBV4-1	NA	TRBJ2-4	CASSQGLAGGQAKNIQYF	TGCGCCAGCAGCCAGGGACTAGCGGGGGGGCAAGCCAAAAACATTCAGTACTTC
TRBD1	TRBV7-9	NA	TRBJ2-7	CASNGTGGVIYEQYF	TGTGCCAGCAACGGGACAGGGGGCGTAATCTACGAGCAGTACTTC